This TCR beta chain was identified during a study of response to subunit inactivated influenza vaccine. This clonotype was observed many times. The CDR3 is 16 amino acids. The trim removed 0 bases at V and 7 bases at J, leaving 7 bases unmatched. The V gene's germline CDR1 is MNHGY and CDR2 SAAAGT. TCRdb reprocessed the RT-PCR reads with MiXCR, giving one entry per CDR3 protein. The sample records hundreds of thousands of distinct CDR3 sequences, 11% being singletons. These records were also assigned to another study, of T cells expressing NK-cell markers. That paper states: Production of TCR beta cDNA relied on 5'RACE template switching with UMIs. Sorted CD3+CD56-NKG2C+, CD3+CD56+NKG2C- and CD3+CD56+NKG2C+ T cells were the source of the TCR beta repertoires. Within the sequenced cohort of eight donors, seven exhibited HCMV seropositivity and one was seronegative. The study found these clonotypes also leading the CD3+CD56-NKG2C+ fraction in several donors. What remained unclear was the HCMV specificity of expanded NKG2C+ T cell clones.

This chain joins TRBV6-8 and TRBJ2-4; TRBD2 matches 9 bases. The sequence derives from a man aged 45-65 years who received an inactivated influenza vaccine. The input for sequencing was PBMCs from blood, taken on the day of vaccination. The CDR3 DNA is TGTGCCAGCAGTTACTCGATGGCTAGCGGGAAGAACATTCAGTACTTC. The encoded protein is CASSYSMASGKNIQYF.